What follows are 9 T cell receptor beta chains derived from one specimen sequenced in a study of cytomegalovirus exposure and HLA in healthy donors (dated by TCRdb to the late 2010s). The method was the immunoSEQ multiplex PCR assay. A mixture of 60 forward primers for TCR Vbeta segments and 13 reverse primers for TCR Jbeta segments was used in the multiplex PCR. What TCRdb holds here is the immuneACCESS table cut down to in-frame rearrangements. Part of the clones is not present; checked against another copy, under half of the missing clones reflect an unresolved V gene, and the others are unexplained. This sample gives 150,000 to 190,000 clones in total; approximately 84% of them show up just once. The ten largest clones represent less than 2.5% of the sample. Specimen: PBMCs. The receptors originated from a woman between 18 and 29 years old in good health and CMV-seronegative.

The V gene is TRBV9, the J gene TRBJ2-5; TRBD2 matches at 9 bases. Germline assignment: CDR1 SGDLS and CDR2 YYNGEE. With 0 bases clipped from V and 5 bases from J, the junction kept 5 bases outside the gene matches. The CDR3 is 15 residues long. As DNA, the CDR3 is TGTGCCAGCAGCGTAGTAGCGGGAGTGGGGGAGACCCAGTACTTC. Encoded protein: CASSVVAGVGETQYF.

The chain joins TRBV29-1 to TRBJ2-7, with TRBD2 identical over 8 bases. The germline V gene encodes CDR1 SQVTM and CDR2 ANQGSEA. The V gene end was trimmed by 1 base and the J gene end by 2 bases; junction bases not matched to a gene: 1. The CDR3 extends over 13 amino acids. CDR3: CSVEGAGAYEQYF. The DNA for the CDR3 is TGCAGCGTTGAAGGAGCGGGAGCCTACGAGCAGTACTTC.

The chain carries TRBV10-3 and TRBJ2-7; a weak D match, TRBD1 (7 bases). CDR1 and CDR2 from the germline V gene are ENHRY and SYGVKD. Trimming cost V 7 bases and J 3 bases, with 16 bases left between them. This CDR3 has 14 amino acids. The CDR3 sequence: CAITAGQPYYEQYF. Written as DNA, the CDR3 is TGTGCCATCACCGCGGGACAGCCCTACTACGAGCAGTACTTC.

This clone was seen only a few times. J is TRBJ2-3 and V is TRBV6-5, with 11 bases identical to TRBD1. In germline, CDR1 is MNHEY, CDR2 SVGAGI. The junction had 6 bases not matched to a gene; V was cut back by 7 bases and J by 3 bases. This CDR3 has 15 residues. The DNA for the CDR3 is TGTGCCAGCACCTCCGGGACAGGGGGTACAGATACGCAGTATTTT. Protein sequence: CASTSGTGGTDTQYF.

This clone turned up a few times. The chain uses TRBV27 and TRBJ1-4; 8 bases fit TRBD1. The J segment lost 0 bases and the V segment lost 6 bases, leaving 6 bases of the junction unmatched. This CDR3 has 16 amino acids. Germline CDR1 MNHEY, CDR2 SMNVEV (reference sequence). CDR3 bases: TGTGCCAGCAGAGGGACAGGATATGCAACTAATGAAAAACTGTTTTTT. Amino acid sequence: CASRGTGYATNEKLFF.

The rearrangement links TRBV10-3 to TRBJ2-7; a weak D match, TRBD1 (5 bases). Trimming took 2 bases from V and 5 from J, leaving 10 bases between them. This CDR3 region has 13 residues. Germline lookup yields CDR1 ENHRY and CDR2 SYGVKD. Here the CDR3 reads CAISEGWGHEQYF. For the CDR3, the DNA is TGTGCCATCAGTGAGGGATGGGGCCACGAGCAGTACTTC.

The chain recombines TRBV29-1 with TRBJ1-5, with D perhaps TRBD1 (6 bases). Germline CDR1 and CDR2: SQVTM and ANQGSEA. V shed 2 bases and J shed 3 bases, with 8 bases lying between them. This CDR3 region has 13 residues. The CDR3 loop reads CSVETGNNQPQHF. The CDR3, as DNA: TGCAGCGTTGAAACAGGGAACAATCAGCCCCAGCATTTT.

V gene TRBV30 combines with J gene TRBJ1-5, with TRBD1 identical over 8 bases. The CDR3 loop spans 15 amino acids. Germline V gene data show CDR1 as GTSNPN and CDR2 as SVGIG (reference sequence). With 2 bases clipped from V and 0 bases from J, the junction kept 3 bases outside the gene matches. The CDR3 is CAWSPGQGSNQPQHF. The CDR3 bases are TGTGCCTGGAGTCCCGGACAGGGTAGCAATCAGCCCCAGCATTTT.

The sample holds a few counts of this clone. V and J are TRBV7-3 and TRBJ2-7, with 9 bases identical to TRBD2. V shed 6 bases, J shed 3 bases, and the junction held 9 bases outside the gene matches. This CDR3 spans 15 amino acids. Germline CDR1 SGHTA, CDR2 FQGTGA. In DNA, the CDR3 is TGTGCCAGCAGTTGGGAGGCGGGGGGGGACTACGAGCAGTACTTC. Translation: CASSWEAGGDYEQYF.